These 22 T cell receptor beta chains share one sample of origin, sequenced in a study of cytomegalovirus exposure and HLA in healthy donors (dated by TCRdb to between 2016 and 2019). Receptor amplification or capture employed the immunoSEQ multiplex PCR assay. A mixture of 60 forward primers for TCR Vbeta segments and 13 reverse primers for TCR Jbeta segments was used in the multiplex PCR. TCRdb's version of the immuneACCESS table is confined to in-frame rearrangements and falls short of the full clone set. An unresolved V gene accounts for under half of the shortfall where checked; the remainder is of unknown origin. A total of 200,000 or so clones appear in this sample, just under 80% of them only once. The ten largest make up less than 6% of the sample. Sample: PBMCs. These receptors were obtained from a woman aged 25 to 39 in good health and CMV-seropositive.

A remark on this clone: Other nucleotide sequences from this sample produce the same CDR3. The chain carries TRBV7-9 and TRBJ1-1; 7 bases fit TRBD1. This CDR3 comprises 14 residues. Germline trimming cut 1 base from V and 1 base from J; bases unmatched to any gene: 0. Germline loops: CDR1 SEHNR, CDR2 FQNEAQ (reference sequence). The CDR3 protein is CASSLGQGNTEAFF. DNA of the CDR3: TGTGCCAGCAGCTTAGGACAGGGGAACACTGAAGCTTTCTTT.

The gene calls are TRBV27 and TRBJ2-4; 7 bases fit TRBD2. The CDR3 is made up of 16 amino acids. V gave up 3 bases and J gave up 0 bases; unmatched junction bases: 5. CDR1 is MNHEY and CDR2 is SMNVEV in the germline V gene (reference sequence). CDR3 nucleotides: TGTGCCAGCAGTTTCCCGGGAGGTTTAGCCAAAAACATTCAGTACTTC. This sequence encodes CASSFPGGLAKNIQYF.

This clone was seen only once. The genes are TRBV25-1 and TRBJ2-1; TRBD1 aligns across 7 bases. With V trimmed by 5 bases and J by 8 bases, 12 bases remained unmatched. CDR1 and CDR2 from the germline V gene are MGHDK and SYGVNS. This CDR3 is built from 15 residues. The CDR3 DNA reads as TGTGCCAGCAGTCTCGGGACAGCCCGTGCGGATGAGCAGTTCTTC. The encoded protein is CASSLGTARADEQFF.

This chain links TRBV5-6 with TRBJ1-1, with D perhaps matching TRBD1 (6 bases). CDR3 length: 14 amino acids. With 4 bases removed from V and 4 bases from J, the gap between germline ends came to 14 bases. Germline V gives CDR1 SGHDT, CDR2 YYEEEE. The CDR3 nucleotides are TGTGCCAGCAGCAAGCTGGACAGATCCACTGAAGCTTTCTTT. It specifies CASSKLDRSTEAFF.

The CDR3 reads CASSFVRGSDEQFF. CDR3 in DNA: TGTGCCAGCAGCTTCGTTCGGGGGTCGGATGAGCAGTTCTTC. This chain uses TRBV7-9 with TRBJ2-1, with D tentatively TRBD2 (6 bases). V gave up 3 bases and J gave up 8 bases, with 14 bases separating them. Germline values: CDR1 SEHNR, CDR2 FQNEAQ (reference sequence). This CDR3 contains 14 residues.

This clone came up once. The chain employs TRBV29-1 and TRBJ1-2; D gene ambiguous. Trimming took 4 bases from V and 4 from J, leaving 13 bases between them. Germline V gene sequence: CDR1 SQVTM, CDR2 ANQGSEA. This CDR3 has 13 residues. The CDR3: CSVVPMTSYGYTF. The CDR3 DNA is TGCAGCGTTGTCCCGATGACAAGCTATGGCTACACCTTC.

The chain recombines TRBV28 with TRBJ2-5; 7 bases match TRBD2. The trim removed 0 bases at V and 5 bases at J, leaving 9 bases unmatched. The CDR3 is 16 amino acids. CDR1 is MDHEN, CDR2 SYDVKM, per germline. The CDR3 nucleotides are TGTGCCAGCAGTTTATGGAATAGCGGGCGGTGGGAGACCCAGTACTTC. Amino acid sequence: CASSLWNSGRWETQYF.

V gene TRBV5-6 combines with J gene TRBJ1-3; D uncertain. The V end was cut by 0 bases, the J end by 6 bases, with 16 bases between. The CDR3 is made up of 16 amino acids. Germline-derived CDR1 and CDR2 are SGHDT and YYEEEE. The CDR3 nucleotides are TGTGCCAGCAGCTTGGGTTTCCATCCAGGTCTAAACACCATATATTTT. As protein: CASSLGFHPGLNTIYF.

This clone was counted between two and nine times. CDR3: CASSQAGHGSYEQYF. The CDR3 DNA sequence: TGTGCCAGCAGCCAAGCCGGACACGGCAGCTACGAGCAGTACTTC. The chain recombines TRBV4-2 with TRBJ2-7; D is possibly TRBD1 (5 bases). V gave up 1 base and J gave up 3 bases, with 13 bases separating them. Per the germline V gene, CDR1 is LGHNA and CDR2 is YNFKEQ. There are 15 residues in the CDR3.

The chain couples TRBV14 to TRBJ2-3; 7 positions agree with TRBD1. Per the germline V gene, CDR1 is SGHDN and CDR2 is FVKESK. The CDR3 has 15 amino acids. V lost 2 bases and J lost 6; bases outside the gene matches: 8. CDR3 in DNA: TGTGCCAGCAGCCAACAAACAGGGGCCGTGGATACGCAGTATTTT. This gives the protein CASSQQTGAVDTQYF.

The gene calls are TRBV7-2 and TRBJ2-5; D is perhaps TRBD2 (6 bases). The CDR3 runs to 14 residues. Trimming took off 5 bases at V and 9 bases at J, with 19 bases between the two ends. The germline CDR1 and CDR2 sequences are SGHTA and FQGNSA. For the CDR3, the DNA is TGTGCCAGCAGCCTTGCCCCGCGAGGGGAGGCCCAGTACTTC. Its protein is CASSLAPRGEAQYF. Supplemented by reference TRBV7-2 and TRBJ2-5, the full variable domain reads GAGVSQSPSNKVTEKGKDVELRCDPISGHTALYWYRQSLGQGLEFLIYFQGNSAPDKSGLPSDRFSAERTGGSVSTLTIQRTQQEDSAVYLCASSLAPRGEAQYFGPGTRLLVL.

The chain recombines TRBV11-2 with TRBJ1-6; possibly TRBD1 for D (5 bases). The CDR3 covers 15 residues. The V end was cut by 0 bases, the J end by 7 bases, with 10 bases between. Germline lookup yields CDR1 SGHAT and CDR2 FQNNGV. Written as DNA, the CDR3 is TGTGCCAGCAGCTTAGAAGGGGATTCAAATTCACCCCTCCACTTT. Its protein product is CASSLEGDSNSPLHF.

The genes are TRBV2 and TRBJ2-7, with no clear D. Trimming removed 3 bases at V and 0 bases at J, with 6 bases between. The CDR3 sequence is 13 residues long. Germline assignment: CDR1 SNHLY and CDR2 FYNNEI. The CDR3 reads CASSEGSSYEQYF. DNA of the CDR3: TGTGCCAGCAGTGAGGGCAGCTCCTACGAGCAGTACTTC.

This clone has a handful of counts. This chain uses TRBV15 with TRBJ1-5; a weak D match, TRBD1 (6 bases). The CDR3 is 13 residues long. Per the germline V gene, CDR1 is LNHNV and CDR2 is YYDKDF (reference sequence). The V and J ends lost 6 bases and 2 bases respectively, with 8 bases between them. CDR3 nucleotide sequence: TGTGCCACCAGGGACAGCGGCAATCAGCCCCAGCATTTT. It translates to CATRDSGNQPQHF.

This chain links TRBV2 with TRBJ1-3; D might be TRBD1 (5 bases). The germline gives CDR1 SNHLY, CDR2 FYNNEI. This CDR3 region has 14 residues. The V end lost 3 bases, the J end lost 1 base, and 7 bases lay between the germline ends. CDR3 loop: CASSDRVSGNTIYF. The CDR3 nucleotides read TGTGCCAGCAGTGACAGGGTTTCTGGAAACACCATATATTTT.

The chain combines TRBV7-9 with TRBJ2-3, with 8 bases identical to TRBD2. The junction had 7 bases not matched to a gene; V was cut back by 6 bases and J by 2 bases. Germline-derived CDR1 and CDR2 are SEHNR and FQNEAQ (reference sequence). This CDR3 region has 15 residues. The CDR3 here is CASSKLAVVTDTQYF. The CDR3 bases are TGTGCCAGCAGTAAACTAGCGGTTGTCACAGATACGCAGTATTTT. The full variable domain, rest sourced from reference TRBV7-9 and TRBJ2-3, is DTGVSQNPRHKITKRGQNVTFRCDPISEHNRLYWYRQTLGQGPEFLTYFQNEAQLEKSRLLSDRFSAERPKGSFSTLEIQRTEQGDSAMYLCASSKLAVVTDTQYFGPGTRLTVL.

With respect to this clone: An end of the junction differs from the germline gene, which may be a read error. V and J are TRBV7-7 and TRBJ2-7, with 7 bases fitting TRBD1. The germline V gene has CDR1 SSHAT and CDR2 FNYEAQ (reference sequence). This CDR3 has 15 residues. CDR3 protein: CASSLGRGKTYEQYF. CDR3 nucleotide sequence: TGTGCTAGCAGCTTGGGCAGGGGGAAAACCTACGAGCAGTACTTC.

The chain carries TRBV20-1 and TRBJ1-2; D unresolved. The CDR3 extends over 11 amino acids. CDR1 DFQATT and CDR2 SNEGSKA come from the germline V gene (reference sequence). Trimming pared 7 bases from V and 7 bases from J, leaving 13 bases between. CDR3 coding DNA: TGCAGTGTAGAATTGGGAGTTGGCTACACCTTC. Its translation: CSVELGVGYTF.

The chain carries TRBV5-6 and TRBJ1-2, with D unclear. Germline V gene lookup returns CDR1 SGHDT and CDR2 YYEEEE. V lost 2 bases, J lost 0 bases, and 11 bases lay in between. The CDR3 has 15 amino acids. CDR3 DNA sequence: TGTGCCAGCAGCTTATGGCAGACTCCTAACTATGGCTACACCTTC. This translates into CASSLWQTPNYGYTF.

The chain has TRBV6-1 and TRBJ1-5, with 9 bases aligning to TRBD1. With 6 bases clipped from V and 1 base from J, the junction kept 4 bases outside the gene matches. This CDR3 contains 15 residues. CDR1 and CDR2 (germline): MNHNS, SASEGT. The chain's CDR3 is CASRTGTGSNQPQHF. The CDR3 nucleotides read TGTGCCAGCAGGACCGGGACAGGGAGCAATCAGCCCCAGCATTTT.

The chain carries TRBV4-1 and TRBJ2-3; D unclear. This CDR3 has 14 residues. The germline CDR1 and CDR2 sequences are MGHRA and YSYEKL. Between the trimmed V and J ends, which lost 0 bases and 3 bases, there was a span of 7 bases. In DNA form, the CDR3 reads TGCGCCAGCAGCCAAGACCTCCAGACAGATACGCAGTATTTT. This gives the protein CASSQDLQTDTQYF.

Turning to this clone: At one of its ends the junction is not consistent with the germline gene, which may arise from a read error. The chain links TRBV7-7 to TRBJ2-1; a possible D gene is TRBD2 (5 bases). Germline assignment: CDR1 SSHAT and CDR2 FNYEAQ (reference sequence). The CDR3 runs 13 residues. The CDR3 nucleotides read TGTGCTAGCAGCTTAGCGACGGGTTATGAGCAGTTCTTC. This codes for CASSLATGYEQFF.